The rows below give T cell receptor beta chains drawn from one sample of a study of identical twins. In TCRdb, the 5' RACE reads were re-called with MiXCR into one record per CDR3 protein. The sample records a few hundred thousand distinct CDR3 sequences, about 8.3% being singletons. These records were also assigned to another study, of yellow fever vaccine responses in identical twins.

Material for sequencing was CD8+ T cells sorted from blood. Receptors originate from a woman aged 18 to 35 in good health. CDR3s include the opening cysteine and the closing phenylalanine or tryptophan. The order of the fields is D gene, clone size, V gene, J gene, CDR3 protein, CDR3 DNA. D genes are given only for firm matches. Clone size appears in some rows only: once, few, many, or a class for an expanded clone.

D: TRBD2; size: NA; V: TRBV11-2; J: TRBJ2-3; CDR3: CASSLEPGLAGETSTDTQYF; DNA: TGTGCCAGCAGCTTAGAGCCGGGACTAGCGGGCGAAACTAGCACAGATACGCAGTATTTT
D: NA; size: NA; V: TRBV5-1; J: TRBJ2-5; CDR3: CASSLATLGETQYF; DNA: TGCGCCAGCAGCTTGGCCACTCTAGGGGAGACCCAGTACTTC
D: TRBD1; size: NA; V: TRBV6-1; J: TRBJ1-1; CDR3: CASSQDRGQVTEAFF; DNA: TGTGCCAGCAGTCAGGACAGGGGGCAAGTCACTGAAGCTTTCTTT
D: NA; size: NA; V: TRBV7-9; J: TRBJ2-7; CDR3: CASSRPLGPAEQYF; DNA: TGTGCCAGCAGCCGACCTTTAGGGCCGGCCGAGCAGTACTTC
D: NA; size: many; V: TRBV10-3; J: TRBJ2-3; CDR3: CAISEWIGTDTQYF; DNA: TGTGCCATCAGTGAGTGGATTGGCACAGATACGCAGTATTTT
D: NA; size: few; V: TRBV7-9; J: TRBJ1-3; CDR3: CASATTAAGNTIYF; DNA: TGTGCCAGCGCCACGACAGCCGCAGGAAACACCATATATTTT
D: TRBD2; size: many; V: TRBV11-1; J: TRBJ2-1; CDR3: CASSQNLAGEYEQFF; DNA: TGTGCCAGCAGCCAAAACCTAGCGGGAGAATACGAGCAGTTCTTC
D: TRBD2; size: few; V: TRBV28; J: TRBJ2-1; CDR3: CASKLAGGYNEQFF; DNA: TGTGCCAGCAAACTAGCGGGAGGCTACAATGAGCAGTTCTTC
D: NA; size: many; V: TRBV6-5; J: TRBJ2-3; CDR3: CASSYLAQDPDTQYF; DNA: TGTGCCAGCAGTTACTTAGCACAGGATCCAGATACGCAGTATTTT
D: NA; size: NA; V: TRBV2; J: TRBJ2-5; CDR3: CASSVTVAANQETQYF; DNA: TGTGCCAGCAGTGTCACGGTAGCAGCAAACCAAGAGACCCAGTACTTC
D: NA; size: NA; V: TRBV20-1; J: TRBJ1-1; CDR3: CSALGWGSPEAFF; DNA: TGCAGTGCCCTGGGGTGGGGGTCTCCTGAAGCTTTCTTT
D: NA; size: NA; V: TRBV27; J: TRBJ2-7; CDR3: CASSWGKYYEQYF; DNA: TGTGCCAGCAGTTGGGGCAAATACTACGAGCAGTACTTC
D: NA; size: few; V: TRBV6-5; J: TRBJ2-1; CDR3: CASSYVGPDNEQFF; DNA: TGTGCCAGCAGTTATGTTGGTCCCGATAATGAGCAGTTCTTC
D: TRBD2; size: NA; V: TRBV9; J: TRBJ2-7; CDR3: CASSPRGAGWYEQYF; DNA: TGTGCCAGCAGCCCCCGGGGAGCGGGGTGGTACGAGCAGTACTTC
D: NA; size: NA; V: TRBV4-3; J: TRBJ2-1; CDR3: CASSQDRSVSSYNEQFF; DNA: TGCGCCAGCAGCCAAGATCGGTCGGTGAGCTCCTACAATGAGCAGTTCTTC
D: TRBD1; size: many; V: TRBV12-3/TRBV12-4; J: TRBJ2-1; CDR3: CATTLDRVNNEQFF; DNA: TGTGCCACCACATTGGACAGGGTAAACAATGAGCAGTTCTTC
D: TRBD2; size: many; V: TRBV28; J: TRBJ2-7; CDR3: CASRGLADPLYEQYF; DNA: TGTGCCAGCAGGGGACTAGCGGACCCCCTTTACGAGCAGTACTTC
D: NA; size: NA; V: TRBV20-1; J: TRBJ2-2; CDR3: CSVGGGELFF; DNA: TGCAGTGTGGGGGGCGGGGAGCTGTTTTTT
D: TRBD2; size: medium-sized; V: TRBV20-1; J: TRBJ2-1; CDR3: CSANSPSGGDYNEQFF; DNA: TGCAGTGCTAACTCCCCTAGCGGGGGGGACTACAATGAGCAGTTCTTC
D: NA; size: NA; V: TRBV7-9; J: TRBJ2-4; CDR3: CASSTDILAKNIQYF; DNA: TGTGCCAGCAGCACGGACATCTTAGCCAAAAACATTCAGTACTTC
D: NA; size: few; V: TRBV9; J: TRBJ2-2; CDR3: CASSAIRDGGAGELFF; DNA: TGTGCCAGCAGCGCGATCAGGGACGGTGGCGCCGGGGAGCTGTTTTTT
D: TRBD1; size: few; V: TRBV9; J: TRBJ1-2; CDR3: CASSVPATGTANYGYTF; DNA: TGTGCCAGCAGCGTCCCTGCTACCGGGACAGCTAACTATGGCTACACCTTC
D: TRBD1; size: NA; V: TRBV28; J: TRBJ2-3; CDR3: CASSLWGRGTDTQYF; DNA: TGTGCCAGCAGTTTATGGGGCAGGGGGACAGATACGCAGTATTTT
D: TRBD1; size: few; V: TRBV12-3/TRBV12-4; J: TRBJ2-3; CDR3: CASSLRPGTGKIDTQYF; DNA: TGTGCCAGCAGTTTACGGCCCGGGACAGGGAAAATAGATACGCAGTATTTT
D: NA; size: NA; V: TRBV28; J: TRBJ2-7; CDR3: CASSSGSDYYEQYF; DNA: TGTGCCAGCAGTTCGGGGTCAGATTATTACGAGCAGTACTTC
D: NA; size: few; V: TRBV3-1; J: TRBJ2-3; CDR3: CASSPEAAEGADTQYF; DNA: TGTGCCAGCAGCCCAGAGGCCGCAGAAGGTGCAGATACGCAGTATTTT
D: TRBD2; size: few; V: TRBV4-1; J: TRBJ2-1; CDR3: CASSGAGTSRDEQFF; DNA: TGCGCCAGCAGCGGGGCCGGGACTAGCAGAGATGAGCAGTTCTTC
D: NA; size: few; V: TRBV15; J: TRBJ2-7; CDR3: CATSTGNEQYF; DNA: TGTGCCACCAGCACAGGGAACGAGCAGTACTTC
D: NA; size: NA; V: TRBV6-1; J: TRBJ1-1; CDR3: CASSLTGRAETEAFF; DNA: TGTGCCAGCAGTCTCACGGGGAGGGCGGAGACTGAAGCTTTCTTT
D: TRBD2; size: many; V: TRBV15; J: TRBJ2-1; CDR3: CATSRGHIGLDNEQFF; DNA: TGTGCCACCAGCAGAGGACACATCGGACTAGACAATGAGCAGTTCTTC
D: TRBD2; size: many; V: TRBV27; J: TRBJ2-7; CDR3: CASMGGYEQYF; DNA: TGTGCCAGCATGGGGGGGTACGAGCAGTACTTC
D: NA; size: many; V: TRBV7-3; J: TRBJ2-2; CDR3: CASSLETNTGELFF; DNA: TGTGCCAGCAGCCTCGAAACGAACACCGGGGAGCTGTTTTTT
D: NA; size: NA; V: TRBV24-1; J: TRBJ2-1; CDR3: CATVGGTSYNEQFF; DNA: TGTGCCACCGTTGGCGGTACCTCCTACAATGAGCAGTTCTTC
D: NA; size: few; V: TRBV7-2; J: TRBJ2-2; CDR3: CASSTAMTGELFF; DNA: TGTGCCAGCAGCACCGCGATGACCGGGGAGCTGTTTTTT
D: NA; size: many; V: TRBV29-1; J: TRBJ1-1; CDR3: CSVDSEGTEAFF; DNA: TGCAGCGTTGATAGTGAGGGGACTGAAGCTTTCTTT
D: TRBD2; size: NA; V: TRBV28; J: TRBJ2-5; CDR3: CASSSLLATTQYF; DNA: TGTGCCAGCAGTTCCTTACTAGCGACGACCCAGTACTTC
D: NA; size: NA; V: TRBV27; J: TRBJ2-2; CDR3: CASSLSKNTGELFF; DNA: TGTGCCAGCAGTTTATCGAAAAACACCGGGGAGCTGTTTTTT
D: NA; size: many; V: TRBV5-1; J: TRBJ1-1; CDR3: CASSLDPELNTEAFF; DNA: TGCGCCAGCAGCTTGGATCCGGAGCTGAACACTGAAGCTTTCTTT
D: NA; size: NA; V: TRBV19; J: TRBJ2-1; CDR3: CASSIAGVHGEQFF; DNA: TGTGCCAGTAGTATAGCGGGAGTACACGGTGAGCAGTTCTTC
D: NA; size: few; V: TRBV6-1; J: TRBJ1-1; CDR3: CASSILGGGTEAFF; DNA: TGTGCCAGCAGCATTCTCGGGGGGGGCACTGAAGCTTTCTTT
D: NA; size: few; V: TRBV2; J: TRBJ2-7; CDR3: CASSEGIPYEQYF; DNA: TGTGCCAGCAGTGAAGGTATCCCCTACGAGCAGTACTTC
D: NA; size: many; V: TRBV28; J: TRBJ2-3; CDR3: CASSLGDSTDTQYF; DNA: TGTGCCAGCAGTTTAGGGGATAGCACAGATACGCAGTATTTT
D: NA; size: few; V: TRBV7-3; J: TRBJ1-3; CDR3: CASSLGNGNTIYF; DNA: TGTGCCAGCAGCTTAGGGAATGGAAACACCATATATTTT
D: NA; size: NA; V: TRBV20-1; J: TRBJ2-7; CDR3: CSVEDRTTYEQYF; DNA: TGCAGTGTTGAGGACAGGACTACCTACGAGCAGTACTTC
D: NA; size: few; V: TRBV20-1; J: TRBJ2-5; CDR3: CSARISGSVGETQYF; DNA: TGCAGTGCTAGGATTAGCGGCAGCGTGGGGGAGACCCAGTACTTC
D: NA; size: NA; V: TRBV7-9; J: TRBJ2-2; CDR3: CASRPGELFF; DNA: TGTGCCAGCAGACCCGGGGAGCTGTTTTTT
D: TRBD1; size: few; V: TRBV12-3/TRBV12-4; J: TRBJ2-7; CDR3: CASSLVGTAYYEQYF; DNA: TGTGCCAGCAGTTTAGTGGGGACAGCGTACTACGAGCAGTACTTC
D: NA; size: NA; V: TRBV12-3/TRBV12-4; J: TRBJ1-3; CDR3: CASSPGRNSGNTIYF; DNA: TGTGCCAGCAGTCCCGGACGGAACTCTGGAAACACCATATATTTT
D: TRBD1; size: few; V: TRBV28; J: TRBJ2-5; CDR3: CASRDTGGGVLETQYF; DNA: TGTGCCAGCAGGGATACAGGGGGTGGGGTATTAGAGACCCAGTACTTC
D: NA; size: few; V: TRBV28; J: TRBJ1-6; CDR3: CASSPRLINSPLHF; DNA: TGTGCCAGCAGTCCGAGGCTGATTAATTCACCCCTCCACTTT
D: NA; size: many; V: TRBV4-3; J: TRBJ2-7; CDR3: CASSQDQGHEQYF; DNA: TGCGCCAGCAGCCAAGATCAAGGGCACGAGCAGTACTTC
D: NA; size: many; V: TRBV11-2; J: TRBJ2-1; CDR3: CASSLDPEGVREQFF; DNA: TGTGCCAGCAGCTTAGATCCTGAGGGAGTTCGTGAGCAGTTCTTC